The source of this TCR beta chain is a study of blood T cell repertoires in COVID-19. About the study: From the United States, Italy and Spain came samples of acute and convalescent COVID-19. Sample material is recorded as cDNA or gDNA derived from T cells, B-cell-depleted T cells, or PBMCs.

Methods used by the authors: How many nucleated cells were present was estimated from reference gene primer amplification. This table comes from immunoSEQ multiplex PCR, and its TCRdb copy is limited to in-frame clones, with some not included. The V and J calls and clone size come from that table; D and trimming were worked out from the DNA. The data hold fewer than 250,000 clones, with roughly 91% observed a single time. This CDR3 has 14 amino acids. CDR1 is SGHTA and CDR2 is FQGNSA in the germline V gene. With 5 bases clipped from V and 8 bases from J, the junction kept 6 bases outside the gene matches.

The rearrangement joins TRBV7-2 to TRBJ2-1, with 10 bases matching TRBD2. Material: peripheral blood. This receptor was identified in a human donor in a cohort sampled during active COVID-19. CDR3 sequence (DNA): TGTGCCAGCAGCCGCACTAGCGGGGTACATGAGCAGTTCTTC. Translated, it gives CASSRTSGVHEQFF.